These 10 T cell receptor beta chains originate from one sample sequenced in a study of blood T cell repertoires in COVID-19. Using immunoSEQ multiplex PCR, the repertoire was profiled, and TCRdb retains in-frame clones only, with some absent. Of approximately 310,000 clones listed, 70% to 90% are singletons. The source material was peripheral blood. The receptors originated from a woman aged 45-65 years who had recovered from COVID-19.

The chain combines TRBV15 with TRBJ1-4; possible D gene TRBD1, 5 bases. From germline, CDR1 is LNHNV and CDR2 YYDKDF (reference sequence). The V end was cut by 8 bases, the J end by 5 bases, with 9 bases between. The CDR3 has 12 residues. The CDR3 loop is CATGAGNEKLFF. CDR3 coding DNA: TGTGCCACCGGGGCGGGGAATGAAAAACTGTTTTTT.

This sequence joins TRBV30 and TRBJ1-5; no clear D gene. Germline values: CDR1 GTSNPN, CDR2 SVGIG (reference sequence). The CDR3 covers 13 residues. Trimming cost V 1 base and J 7 bases, with 11 bases left between them. The DNA for the CDR3 is TGTGCCTGGAGTGAATGGGGAGGCCAGCCCCAGCATTTT. Amino acids: CAWSEWGGQPQHF. Together with reference TRBV30 and TRBJ1-5, the CDR3 gives the full variable domain: SQTIHQWPATLVQPVGSPLSLECTVEGTSNPNLYWYRQAAGRGLQLLFYSVGIGQISSEVPQNLSASRPQDRQFILSSKKLLLSDSGFYLCAWSEWGGQPQHFGDGTRLSIL.

The chain carries TRBV5-1 and TRBJ2-7; 8 bases are a match to TRBD1. The CDR3 covers 15 residues. J gave up 6 bases and V 5 bases, and 13 bases lay outside the gene matches. Per the germline V gene, CDR1 is SGHRS and CDR2 is YFSETQ. The CDR3 DNA reads as TGCGCCAGCAGTCCCGACAGGGGAGGTATCGGCGAGCAGTACTTC. Protein sequence: CASSPDRGGIGEQYF.

This chain uses TRBV5-5 with TRBJ1-6, with a weak D call TRBD1 (5 bases). The CDR3 has 15 residues. Per germline, CDR1 SGHKS and CDR2 YYEKEE (reference sequence). V was cut by 0 bases and J by 10 bases, with 14 bases left in between. For the CDR3, the DNA is TGTGCCAGCAGCTTGGTAGGCAGGGTTGGCTCACCCCTCCACTTT. As protein: CASSLVGRVGSPLHF.

This clone was seen once. This chain joins TRBV19 and TRBJ2-1; D is unclear. V dropped 1 base and J dropped 5 bases, with 9 bases sitting between them. In germline, CDR1 is LNHDA, CDR2 SQIVND (reference sequence). The CDR3 sequence is 14 residues long. The CDR3 DNA reads TGTGCCAGTAGTATAGTCATGGAGCACAATGAGCAGTTCTTC. Encoded protein: CASSIVMEHNEQFF.

The chain recombines TRBV7-9 with TRBJ2-2; D unclear. The length of the CDR3 is 14 residues. Between the trimmed V and J ends, which lost 1 base and 3 bases, there was a span of 6 bases. Germline CDR1 SEHNR, CDR2 FQNEAQ (reference sequence). DNA for the CDR3: TGTGCCAGCAGCTTAGATTCATACACCGGGGAGCTGTTTTTT. It translates to CASSLDSYTGELFF.

V usage is TRBV6-2 or TRBV6-3 and J usage is TRBJ2-3; 10 bases are a match to TRBD1. The CDR3 has 15 amino acids. Germline V CDR1 and CDR2: MNHEY, SVGEGT. J gave up 7 bases and V 2 bases, and 6 bases lay outside the gene matches. The CDR3 DNA reads as TGTGCCAGCAGTTACGGGACAGGGGTAGTGAATACGCAGTATTTT. It translates to CASSYGTGVVNTQYF.

V and J are TRBV20-1 and TRBJ1-5, with TRBD1 identical over 9 bases. CDR3 size: 13 residues. V dropped 3 bases and J dropped 6; count of bases not matched to a gene: 3. Germline V CDR1 and CDR2: DFQATT, SNEGSKA (reference sequence). In DNA, the CDR3 is TGCAGTGCTAGTAGGGACAGGGCTCAGCCCCAGCATTTT. Translation gives CSASRDRAQPQHF.

This clone was found once. J is TRBJ2-3 and V is TRBV6-2 or TRBV6-3; D is unresolved. In germline, CDR1 is MNHEY, CDR2 SVGEGT. This CDR3 contains 15 residues. V was clipped by 2 bases and J by 4 bases, with 13 bases between them. CDR3 DNA sequence: TGTGCCAGCAGTTACGAGACTGCATGGTCAGATACGCAGTATTTT. This codes for CASSYETAWSDTQYF.

The chain carries TRBV4-2 and TRBJ2-6; the match to TRBD1 covers 7 bases. The CDR3 loop spans 18 amino acids. The germline gives CDR1 LGHNA, CDR2 YNFKEQ. V lost 1 base, J lost 0 bases, and 6 bases stayed unmatched. The CDR3: CASSQGVQGSSGANVLTF. The CDR3 coding sequence is TGTGCCAGCAGCCAAGGCGTACAGGGGTCCTCTGGGGCCAACGTCCTGACTTTC.